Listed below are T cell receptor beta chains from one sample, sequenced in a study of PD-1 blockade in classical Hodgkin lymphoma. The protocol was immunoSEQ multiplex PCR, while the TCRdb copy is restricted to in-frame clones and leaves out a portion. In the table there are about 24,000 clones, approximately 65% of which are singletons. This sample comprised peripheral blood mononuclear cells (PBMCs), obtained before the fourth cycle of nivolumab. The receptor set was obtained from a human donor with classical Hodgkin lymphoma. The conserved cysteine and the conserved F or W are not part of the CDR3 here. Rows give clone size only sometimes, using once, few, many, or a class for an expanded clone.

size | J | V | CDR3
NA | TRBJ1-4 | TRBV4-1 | ASSSYTNEKLF
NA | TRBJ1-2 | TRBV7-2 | ASSSMVKRDFSSYGYT
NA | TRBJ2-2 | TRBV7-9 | ASTPPGGFTGELF
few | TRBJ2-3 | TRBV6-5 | ASSPRHRDTQY
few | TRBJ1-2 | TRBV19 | ASSPAQGGGYGYT
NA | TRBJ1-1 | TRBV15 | ATSLGKSTEAF
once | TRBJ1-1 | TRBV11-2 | ASSHSGHTNTEAF
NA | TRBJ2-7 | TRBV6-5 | ASSILAGAAYEQY
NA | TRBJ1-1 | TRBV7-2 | ASSSGGGNTEAF
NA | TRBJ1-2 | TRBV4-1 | ASSPGANYGYT
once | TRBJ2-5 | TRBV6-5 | ASSYLSPGEGETQY
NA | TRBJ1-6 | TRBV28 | ASSLRSVNSPLH
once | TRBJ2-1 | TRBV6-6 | ASSAPGLSSYNEQF
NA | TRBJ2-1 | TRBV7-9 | ASSSTLRGEQF
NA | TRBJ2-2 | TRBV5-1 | ASSLHRTGGGGELF
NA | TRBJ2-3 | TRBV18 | ASSPGTGTDTQY
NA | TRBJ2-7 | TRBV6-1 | ASSGGGEQY
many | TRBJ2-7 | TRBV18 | ASSPEQDYEQY
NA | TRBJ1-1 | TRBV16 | ASSTGQGSEAF
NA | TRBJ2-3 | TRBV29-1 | SAGVPGGTDTQY
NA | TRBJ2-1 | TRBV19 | ASSIARSIDNEQF
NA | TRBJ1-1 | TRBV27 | ASSKQGATEAF
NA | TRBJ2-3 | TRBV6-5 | ASSYSEGGAADTQY
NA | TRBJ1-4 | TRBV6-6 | ASSFEQGSVEKLF